The source of this TCR beta chain is a study of cytomegalovirus exposure and HLA in healthy donors. The CDR3 runs to 15 residues. From germline, CDR1 is SQVTM and CDR2 ANQGSEA. V was clipped by 6 bases and J by 2 bases; unmatched bases: 8. Primers: 60 Vbeta forward and 13 Jbeta reverse. Sequencing was performed with immunoSEQ multiplex PCR; in TCRdb, only in-frame clones are kept and a portion is missing. The sample contains around 92,000 clones, about 83% of which appear only once. Donors had nominal health at sampling but likely had unrecorded immune exposures. Sequencing used PBMCs. This TCR was recovered from a female donor in good health and CMV-seropositive. V is TRBV29-1 and J is TRBJ2-2; 8 bases align to TRBD1. The CDR3 sequence: CSVGQGAINTGELFF. CDR3 DNA sequence: TGCAGCGTCGGTCAGGGGGCTATCAACACCGGGGAGCTGTTTTTT.